A single TCR beta chain is shown here with its context. Its antigen is undetermined. The data are from a study of response to subunit inactivated influenza vaccine. One entry per CDR3 protein results from TCRdb running MiXCR on the RT-PCR reads. Among about 480,000 distinct CDR3 sequences listed, approximately 12% were seen once. Whole-study results and caveats: The authors put forward the suggestion that each seasonal influenza vaccination may bring in only a limited number of new T cells.

This TCR derives from a man aged 45-65 years who received an inactivated influenza vaccine. This specimen consisted of PBMCs from blood, obtained roughly 48 days after vaccination.

As DNA, the CDR3 is TGTGCCAGCAGTCGACGACAGTCCTACAATGAGCAGTTCTTC. The encoded protein is CASSRRQSYNEQFF. The rearrangement links TRBV12-3 or TRBV12-4 to TRBJ2-1; D is perhaps TRBD1 (5 bases). Trimming removed 5 bases at V and 1 base at J, with 9 bases between. The CDR3 spans 14 residues.